Listed below are T cell receptor beta chains from one sample, sequenced in a study of cytomegalovirus exposure and HLA in healthy donors. Method: immunoSEQ multiplex PCR; TCRdb's copy keeps in-frame clones and lacks some. This sample has around 160,000 clones, with around 65% found just once. Sequenced material: PBMCs. These receptor sequences come from a woman aged 40 to 49 in good health and CMV-seropositive. The conserved cysteine and the conserved F or W are not part of the CDR3 here. The size entry is marked missing in some rows and otherwise reads once, few, many or a size class.

abundance	v_gene	j_gene	len	CDR3aa
once	TRBV19	TRBJ1-5	13	ASSRTGGAPQPQN
.	TRBV5-1	TRBJ2-2	13	ASSQTSANTGELF
once	TRBV29-1	TRBJ2-2	17	SVEEGLAGGPVNTGELF
.	TRBV19	TRBJ1-4	14	ASRGTALLTNEKLF
.	TRBV7-3	TRBJ2-1	13	ASSLMSGSYNEQF
.	TRBV6-1	TRBJ2-7	13	ASSRDRRMFDEQY
few	TRBV4-1	TRBJ1-2	13	ASSQVNRAPGLHT
.	TRBV7-3	TRBJ2-3	15	ASSLTPLSRGTDTQY
.	TRBV18	TRBJ1-1	11	ASSAGLDTEAF
.	TRBV18	TRBJ1-2	14	ASSGRDRGYPYGYP
.	TRBV9	TRBJ2-3	14	ASSVGTGRSTDTQY
few	TRBV7-2	TRBJ2-3	11	ASSPTGEDTQY
.	TRBV19	TRBJ2-7	8	ASLSSEQY
.	TRBV25-1	TRBJ2-2	13	ASTRTGGRTGELF
.	TRBV21-1	TRBJ1-4	10	ARTGPGEKLF
.	TRBV29-1	TRBJ1-1	11	SFGTGRNTEAF
.	TRBV19	TRBJ2-6	15	ASNGDRGVSGANVLT
.	TRBV7-2	TRBJ1-2	12	ASSLLSGNYGYT
.	TRBV28	TRBJ2-1	12	ASSVTSGNNEQF
.	TRBV7-9	TRBJ1-1	12	ASSLRSGNTEAF
.	TRBV28	TRBJ2-3	15	ASSNDRRTGVTDTQY
.	TRBV9	TRBJ2-7	12	ASSKRDSPYEQY
.	TRBV20-1	TRBJ2-7	9	STGTGYEQY
once	TRBV10-3	TRBJ1-1	11	AISDVSSTEAF
few	TRBV9	TRBJ1-2	11	ASSVVLGHGYT
.	TRBV27	TRBJ1-2	11	ASSLGIGDGYT
.	TRBV4-2	TRBJ1-1	11	ASSQERTGMAF
few	TRBV2	TRBJ1-1	11	ASSEIMNTEAF
.	TRBV15	TRBJ1-5	14	ATSRASGTGNQPQH
.	TRBV19	TRBJ1-5	10	ASSISGTPQH
.	TRBV27	TRBJ1-2	14	ASSLGSAGGSLGYT
.	TRBV28	TRBJ1-5	13	ASSPGQLINQPQH
few	TRBV19	TRBJ1-1	12	ASSMTDSNTEAF
.	TRBV10-3	TRBJ2-1	15	AISESTSGGVYNEQF
.	TRBV7-3	TRBJ2-1	11	ASSRDSVGEQF
.	TRBV7-2	TRBJ1-4	11	ASRMETGEKLF
.	TRBV29-1	TRBJ2-3	13	SGLLAGDGGDTQY
.	TRBV29-1	TRBJ2-7	10	SVRSGGAQQY
few	TRBV27	TRBJ2-3	12	ASSFSRGSDTQY
.	TRBV4-3	TRBJ1-4	12	ASRTGTTNEKLF
.	TRBV9	TRBJ2-5	13	ASSVGYGEIETQY
.	TRBV4-3	TRBJ1-3	13	ASSQGTGAGNTIY